The subject of this entry is one TCR beta chain. The antigen it recognizes is unknown. No much larger clone is present one base from it, and per-base qualities are unavailable. The sample comes from a study of control samples from healthy donors and cancer patients (dated by TCRdb to about 2020). Receptor amplification or capture employed the immunoSEQ multiplex PCR assay. Imported from immuneACCESS, the table was reduced by TCRdb to in-frame sequences with V and J called. These copies leave out some clones; in studies compared against another copy, an unresolved V gene accounts for under half, and the cause of the remainder is not known. A total of roughly 100,000 clones appear in this sample, more than 85% of them only once. Roughly 1.3% of the sample belongs to the ten largest clones. CDR1 MNHNS and CDR2 SASEGT were looked up in the germline V gene. V gives up 2 bases and J gives up 4 bases, and the segment between their germline ends measures 17 bases. Spanning cysteine to phenylalanine, the CDR3 consists of 16 amino acids. Solely the CDR3 DNA is kept, with 48 bases framed from the first base.

Input material: blood. The source of this sequence is a woman aged 45-65 years in good health. This chain joins TRBV6-1 to TRBJ1-2; the D gene identity is not certain. For the CDR3, the sequence is CASSENDRYSFYGYTF. The bases are TGTGCCAGCAGTGAAAACGACCGATACAGTTTCTATGGCTACACCTTC.